A single sample gave rise to the 8 T cell receptor beta chains below, sequenced in a study of CD8+ T cells in alopecia areata. The treatment: oral pan-JAK inhibitor, 5-10 mg twice daily. RNA extraction was followed by reverse transcription into cDNA, which acted as the sequencing template. Clones were sequenced by immunoSEQ multiplex PCR, and TCRdb holds only the in-frame ones, with some missing. Of some 190,000 clones in the sample, more than 55% are singletons; the top ten hold over 1%. This specimen was CD4+ T cells sorted from blood, taken at approximately week 44, from a patient treated with tofacitinib. These receptors originate from a human donor with alopecia areata.

The chain uses TRBV14 and TRBJ2-7; D gene unclear. Deletions cut 5 bases from V and 6 bases from J, with 14 bases between. The germline CDR1 and CDR2 sequences are SGHDN and FVKESK. The CDR3 has 13 amino acids. The CDR3 bases are TGTGCCAGCAGCTCACGACAAGTGGGCGAGCAGTACTTC. Its translation is CASSSRQVGEQYF. Based on the CDR3 plus reference TRBV14 and TRBJ2-7, the full variable domain is EAGVTQFPSHSVIEKGQTVTLRCDPISGHDNLYWYRRVMGKEIKFLLHFVKESKQDESGMPNNRFLAERTGGTYSTLKVQPAELEDSGVYFCASSSRQVGEQYFGPGTRLTVT.

The V and J genes are TRBV9 and TRBJ2-3, with 7 positions matching TRBD1. The CDR3 sequence is 14 residues long. Germline V gives CDR1 SGDLS, CDR2 YYNGEE. V was pared by 0 bases and J by 6 bases, with 4 bases of the junction left unmatched. The CDR3 loop reads CASSVAGGADTQYF. DNA of the CDR3: TGTGCCAGCAGCGTAGCAGGGGGAGCGGATACGCAGTATTTT.

The chain has TRBV28 and TRBJ1-1; a possible D gene is TRBD1 (5 bases). The CDR3 contains 12 residues. Germline loops: CDR1 MDHEN, CDR2 SYDVKM. V was pared by 7 bases and J by 8 bases, with 14 bases between. The CDR3 region has the DNA TGTGCCAGCATTGGGGGGGGACGGGAAGCTTTCTTT. This gives the protein CASIGGGREAFF.

V and J are TRBV19 and TRBJ1-5; D is unclear. The CDR3 covers 14 residues. The V end was cut by 5 bases, the J end by 4 bases, with 12 bases between. The germline V gene encodes CDR1 LNHDA and CDR2 SQIVND (reference sequence). The CDR3 bases are TGTGCCAGTAGTCCCTGGGGAGAAAATCAGCCCCAGCATTTT. Its translation is CASSPWGENQPQHF.

The J gene is TRBJ1-1, the V gene TRBV25-1, with TRBD1 matching over 8 bases. Trimming took 7 bases from V and 0 from J; bases not matched to a gene: 4. Germline CDR1 and CDR2: MGHDK and SYGVNS. The CDR3 loop spans 14 amino acids. Here the CDR3 DNA reads TGTGCCAGCACCCGGACAGGGATGAACACTGAAGCTTTCTTT. Encoded protein: CASTRTGMNTEAFF.

The chain combines TRBV6-1 with TRBJ1-1; 7 bases align to TRBD1. V lost 6 bases to trimming and J lost 2 bases; unmatched junction nucleotides: 6. The CDR3 contains 14 residues. CDR1 and CDR2 (germline): MNHNS, SASEGT. In DNA, the CDR3 is TGTGCCAGCAGCTGGACAGGCCCCAACACTGAAGCTTTCTTT. It yields the protein CASSWTGPNTEAFF.

This clone came up once. The chain uses TRBV5-8 and TRBJ2-2; D unresolved. Trimming pared 0 bases from V and 4 bases from J, leaving 10 bases between. Germline-derived CDR1 and CDR2 are SGHTS and YDEGEE. The CDR3 sequence is 15 residues long. The CDR3 protein is CASSLVSWGTGELFF. CDR3 DNA sequence: TGTGCCAGCAGCTTGGTGTCTTGGGGCACCGGGGAGCTGTTTTTT.

The chain links TRBV30 to TRBJ1-2; D may be TRBD1 (5 bases). The CDR3 contains 17 residues. V lost 3 bases and J lost 2, with 22 bases in between. Per germline, CDR1 GTSNPN and CDR2 SVGIG (reference sequence). CDR3 sequence reads: CAWSETGLLPLNYGYTF. DNA for the CDR3: TGTGCCTGGAGCGAGACGGGACTTTTGCCGTTGAACTATGGCTACACCTTC.